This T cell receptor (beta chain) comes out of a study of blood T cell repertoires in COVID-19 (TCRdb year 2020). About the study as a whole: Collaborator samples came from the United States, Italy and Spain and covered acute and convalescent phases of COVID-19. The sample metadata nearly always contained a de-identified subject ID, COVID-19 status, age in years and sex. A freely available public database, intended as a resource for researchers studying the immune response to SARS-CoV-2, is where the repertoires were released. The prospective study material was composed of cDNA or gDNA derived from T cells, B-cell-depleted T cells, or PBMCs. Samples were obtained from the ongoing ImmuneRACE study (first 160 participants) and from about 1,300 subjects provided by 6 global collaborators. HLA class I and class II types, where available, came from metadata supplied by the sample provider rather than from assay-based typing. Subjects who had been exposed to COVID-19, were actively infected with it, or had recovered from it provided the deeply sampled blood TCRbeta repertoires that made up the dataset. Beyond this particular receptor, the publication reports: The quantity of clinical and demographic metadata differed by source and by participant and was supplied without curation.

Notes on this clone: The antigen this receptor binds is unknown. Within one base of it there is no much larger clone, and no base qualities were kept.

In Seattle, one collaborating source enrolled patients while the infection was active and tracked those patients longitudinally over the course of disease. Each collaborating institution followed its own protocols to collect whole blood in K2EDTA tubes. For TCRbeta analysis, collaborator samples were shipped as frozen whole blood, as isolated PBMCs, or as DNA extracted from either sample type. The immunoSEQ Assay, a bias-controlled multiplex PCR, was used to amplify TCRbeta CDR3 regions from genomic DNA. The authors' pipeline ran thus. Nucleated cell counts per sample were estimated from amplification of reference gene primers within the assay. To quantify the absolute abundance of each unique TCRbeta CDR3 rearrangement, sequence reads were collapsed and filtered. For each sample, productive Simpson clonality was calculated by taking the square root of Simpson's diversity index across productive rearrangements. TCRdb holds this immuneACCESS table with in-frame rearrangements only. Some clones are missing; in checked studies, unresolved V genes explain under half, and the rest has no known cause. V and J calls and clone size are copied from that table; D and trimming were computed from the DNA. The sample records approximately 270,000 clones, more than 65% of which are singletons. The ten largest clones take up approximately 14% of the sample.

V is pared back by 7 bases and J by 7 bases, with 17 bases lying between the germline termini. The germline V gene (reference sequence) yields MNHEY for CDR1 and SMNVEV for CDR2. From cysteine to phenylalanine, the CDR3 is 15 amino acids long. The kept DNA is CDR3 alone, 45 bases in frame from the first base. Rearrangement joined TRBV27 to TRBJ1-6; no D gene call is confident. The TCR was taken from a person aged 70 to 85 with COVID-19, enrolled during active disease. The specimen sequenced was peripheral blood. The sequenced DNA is TGTGCCAGCACCCCGACTGGCCAACCAAATTCACCCCTCCACTTT. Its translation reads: CASTPTGQPNSPLHF.